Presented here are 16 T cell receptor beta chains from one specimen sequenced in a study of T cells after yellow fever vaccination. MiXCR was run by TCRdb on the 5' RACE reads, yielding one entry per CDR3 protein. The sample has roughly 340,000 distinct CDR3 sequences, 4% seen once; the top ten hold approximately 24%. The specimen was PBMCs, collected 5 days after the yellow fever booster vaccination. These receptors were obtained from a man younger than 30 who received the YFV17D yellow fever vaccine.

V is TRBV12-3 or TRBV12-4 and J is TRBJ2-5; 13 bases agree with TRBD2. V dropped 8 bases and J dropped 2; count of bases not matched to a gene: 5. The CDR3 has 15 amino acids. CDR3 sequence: CASLGTSGEQETQYF. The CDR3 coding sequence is TGTGCCAGCCTGGGGACTAGCGGGGAACAAGAGACCCAGTACTTC.

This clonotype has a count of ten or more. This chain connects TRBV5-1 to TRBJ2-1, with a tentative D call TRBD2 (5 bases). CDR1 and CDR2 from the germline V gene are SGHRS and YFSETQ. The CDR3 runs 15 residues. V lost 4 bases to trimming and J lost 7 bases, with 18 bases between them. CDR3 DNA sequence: TGCGCCAGCAGCACTGCCCTTTTCGGGGTAAATGAGCAGTTCTTC. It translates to CASSTALFGVNEQFF.

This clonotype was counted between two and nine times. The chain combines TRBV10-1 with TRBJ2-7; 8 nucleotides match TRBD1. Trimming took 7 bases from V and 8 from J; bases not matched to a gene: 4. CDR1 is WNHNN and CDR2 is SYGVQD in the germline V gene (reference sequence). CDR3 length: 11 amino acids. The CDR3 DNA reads TGCGCCAGCACCGGACAGGGAAAGCAGTACTTC. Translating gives CASTGQGKQYF.

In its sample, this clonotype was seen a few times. This chain's CDR3 is CSASPRGSVTGELFF. CDR3 nucleotides: TGCAGTGCTAGCCCGCGGGGATCCGTAACCGGGGAGCTGTTTTTT. The V call is TRBV20-1, the J call TRBJ2-2, with a weak D call TRBD2 (6 bases). The CDR3 runs 15 residues. Germline V lookup: CDR1 DFQATT, CDR2 SNEGSKA (reference sequence). The ends were cut back, 3 bases at V and 5 bases at J, with 16 bases in the middle.

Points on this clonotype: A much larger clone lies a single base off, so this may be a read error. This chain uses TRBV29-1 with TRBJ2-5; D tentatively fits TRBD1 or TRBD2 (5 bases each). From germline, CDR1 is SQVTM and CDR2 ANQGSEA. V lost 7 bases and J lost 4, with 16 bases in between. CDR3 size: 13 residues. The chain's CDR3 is CSADGLGGETQYF. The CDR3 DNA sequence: TGCAGCGCTGATGGACTTGGGGGAGAGACCCAGTACTTC.

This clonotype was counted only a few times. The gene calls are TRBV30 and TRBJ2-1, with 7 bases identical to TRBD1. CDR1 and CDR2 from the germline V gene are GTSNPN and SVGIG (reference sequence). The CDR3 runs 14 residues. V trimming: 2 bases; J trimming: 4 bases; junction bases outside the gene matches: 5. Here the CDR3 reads CAWSRTGAYNEQFF. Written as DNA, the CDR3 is TGTGCCTGGAGTCGTACAGGGGCATACAATGAGCAGTTCTTC.

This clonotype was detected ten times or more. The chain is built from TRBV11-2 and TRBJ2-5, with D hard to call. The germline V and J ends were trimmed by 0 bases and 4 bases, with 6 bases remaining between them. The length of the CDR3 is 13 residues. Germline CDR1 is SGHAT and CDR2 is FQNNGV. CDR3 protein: CASSLDLVETQYF. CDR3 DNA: TGTGCCAGCAGCTTAGATCTAGTAGAGACCCAGTACTTC. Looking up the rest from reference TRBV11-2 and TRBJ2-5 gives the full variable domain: EAGVAQSPRYKIIEKRQSVAFWCNPISGHATLYWYQQILGQGPKLLIQFQNNGVVDDSQLPKDRFSAERLKGVDSTLKIQPAKLEDSAVYLCASSLDLVETQYFGPGTRLLVL.

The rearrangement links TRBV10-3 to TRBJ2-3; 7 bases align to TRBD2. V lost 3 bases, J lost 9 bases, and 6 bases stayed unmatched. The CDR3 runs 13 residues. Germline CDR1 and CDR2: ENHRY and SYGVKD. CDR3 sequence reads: CAISEGDYGTQYF. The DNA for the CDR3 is TGTGCCATCAGTGAAGGGGACTATGGGACGCAGTATTTT.

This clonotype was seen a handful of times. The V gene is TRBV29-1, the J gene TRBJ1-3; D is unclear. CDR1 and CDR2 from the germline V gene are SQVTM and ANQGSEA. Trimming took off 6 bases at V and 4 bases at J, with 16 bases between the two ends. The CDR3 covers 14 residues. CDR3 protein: CSVMTGAWGNTIYF. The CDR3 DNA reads TGCAGCGTGATGACGGGAGCATGGGGAAACACCATATATTTT.

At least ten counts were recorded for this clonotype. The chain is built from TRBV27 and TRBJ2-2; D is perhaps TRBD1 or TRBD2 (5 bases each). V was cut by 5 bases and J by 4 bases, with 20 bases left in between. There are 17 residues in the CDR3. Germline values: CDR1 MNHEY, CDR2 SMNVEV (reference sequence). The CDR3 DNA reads TGTGCCAGCAGTCTTTCGGCAGGAGAGGGGTTCACCGGGGAGCTGTTTTTT. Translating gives CASSLSAGEGFTGELFF.

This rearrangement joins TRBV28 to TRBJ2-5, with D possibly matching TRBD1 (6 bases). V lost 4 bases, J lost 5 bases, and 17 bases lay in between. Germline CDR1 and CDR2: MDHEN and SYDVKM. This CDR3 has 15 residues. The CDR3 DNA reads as TGTGCCAGCAGTTCAGGGGATTGGGCTCGGGAGACCCAGTACTTC. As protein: CASSSGDWARETQYF.

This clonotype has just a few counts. CDR3 loop: CASSSSGVLSYEQYF. CDR3 bases: TGTGCCAGCAGCTCTTCCGGGGTTCTCTCCTACGAGCAGTACTTC. The J gene is TRBJ2-7, the V gene TRBV7-8, with D perhaps TRBD2 (5 bases). V was cut by 4 bases and J by 0 bases, with 13 bases left in between. Germline lookup yields CDR1 SGHVS and CDR2 FQNEAQ. The CDR3 has 15 amino acids.

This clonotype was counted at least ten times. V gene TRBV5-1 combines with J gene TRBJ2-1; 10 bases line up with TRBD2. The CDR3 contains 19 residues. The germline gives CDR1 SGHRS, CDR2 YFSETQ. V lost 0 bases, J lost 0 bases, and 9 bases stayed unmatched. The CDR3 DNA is TGCGCCAGCAGCTTGGCCGTCGCTAGCGGGAGCAGCTCCTACAATGAGCAGTTCTTC. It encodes CASSLAVASGSSSYNEQFF.

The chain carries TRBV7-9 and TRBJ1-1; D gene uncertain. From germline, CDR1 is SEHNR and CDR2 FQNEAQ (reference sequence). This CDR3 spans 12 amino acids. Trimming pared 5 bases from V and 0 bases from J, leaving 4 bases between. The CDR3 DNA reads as TGTGCCAGCAGCGTCGTGAACACTGAAGCTTTCTTT. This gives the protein CASSVVNTEAFF.

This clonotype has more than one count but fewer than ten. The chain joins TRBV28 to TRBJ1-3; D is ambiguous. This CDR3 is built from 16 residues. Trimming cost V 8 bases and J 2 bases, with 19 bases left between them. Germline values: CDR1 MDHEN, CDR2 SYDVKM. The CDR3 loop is CASGPPGEGTGNTIYF. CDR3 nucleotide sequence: TGTGCCAGCGGCCCCCCCGGTGAGGGTACTGGAAACACCATATATTTT.

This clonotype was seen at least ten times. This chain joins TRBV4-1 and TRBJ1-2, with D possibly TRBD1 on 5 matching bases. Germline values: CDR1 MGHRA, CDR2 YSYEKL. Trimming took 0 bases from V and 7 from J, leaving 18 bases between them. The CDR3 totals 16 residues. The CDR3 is CASSQEPGGRALGYTF. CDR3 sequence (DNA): TGCGCCAGCAGCCAAGAGCCTGGGGGTCGCGCGCTTGGCTACACCTTC.